This T cell receptor (beta chain) originates from a study of monozygotic twins with inflammatory bowel disease. Reanalyzing the 5' RACE reads, TCRdb keeps one entry per CDR3 protein, without DNA. The sample has 300,000 to 400,000 distinct CDR3 sequences, and its top ten clones hold approximately 2%. Germline V gene lookup returns CDR1 LNHDA and CDR2 SQIVND (reference sequence). CDR3 length equals 13 residues. The chain combines TRBV19 with TRBJ1-5; TCRdb picks TRBD1, but there is no DNA to check that call. Sequencing was carried out using blood. The TCR sequence derives from a human donor with ulcerative colitis or Crohn's disease, or a healthy co-twin of an affected twin (not recorded which). This CDR3 reads CASSITGYQPQHF.